This T cell receptor beta chain was retrieved from a study of read filtering for tumor transcriptome and immune sequencing. Across the whole study: DNase treatment preceded whole-transcriptome library preparation.

Worth noting for this clonotype: At one end the junction does not follow the germline gene, possibly because of a read error.

The CDR3 contains 13 residues. The germline V gene has CDR1 SQVTM and CDR2 ANQGSEA. This library used roughly 400 ng RNA and molecular barcoded adaptors spanning alpha/delta and beta/gamma chains. One entry per CDR3 protein results from TCRdb running MiXCR on the reads. This sample yields 30,000 to 40,000 distinct CDR3 sequences, of which around 11% are seen a single time; around 32% belongs to the top ten. The receptor's source is a donor aged 40 or older with multiple myeloma. The rearrangement uses TRBV29-1 and TRBJ2-3; no clear D gene. Specimen: a population of CD138-negative cells sorted from bone marrow. The CDR3 spells CGVGPTYTDTQYF. The CDR3 nucleotides read TGCGGCGTTGGTCCAACCTACACAGATACGCAGTATTTT.